The next 18 T cell receptor beta chains were all read from a single sample in a study of T cell repertoires in cytomegalovirus infection. These receptors are not linked to any known antigen. TCRdb used MiXCR to reprocess the reads, holding one entry per CDR3 protein. The table lists around 540,000 distinct CDR3 sequences, around 30% of them singletons. The starting material was cultured PBMCs, obtained from culture after CMV antigen stimulation. The receptors were sampled from a human donor in good health (CMV status not recorded). Some clones in this sample may be carry-over from other donors' samples.

The chain joins TRBV4-3 to TRBJ2-3; D remains unclear. The CDR3 runs to 13 residues. Trimming removed 5 bases from V and 7 bases from J, with 13 bases in between. CDR1 is LGHNA, CDR2 YSLEER, per germline. The DNA of the CDR3 is TGCGCCAGCAGCTTGCCGCGGTGGTATACGCAGTATTTT. Translation: CASSLPRWYTQYF.

V is TRBV6-1 and J is TRBJ2-1; D gene unclear. Germline V gene data show CDR1 as MNHNS and CDR2 as SASEGT. The CDR3 has 15 amino acids. V was pared by 6 bases and J by 4 bases, with 16 bases between. CDR3 DNA: TGTGCCAGCAGCCTCCCTAGGGCGGAATACAATGAGCAGTTCTTC. Residues: CASSLPRAEYNEQFF.

This clonotype has only a few counts. The chain employs TRBV11-2 and TRBJ2-1; possible D gene TRBD2, 6 bases. Trimming took off 2 bases at V and 8 bases at J, with 19 bases between the two ends. CDR1 and CDR2 (germline): SGHAT, FQNNGV. The CDR3 has 16 amino acids. Here the CDR3 reads CASSLTRGAVGDEQFF. The CDR3 nucleotides are TGTGCCAGCAGCTTAACGCGCGGGGCCGTTGGGGATGAGCAGTTCTTC.

The chain employs TRBV28 and TRBJ2-4; 9 bases align to TRBD1. The germline V gene encodes CDR1 MDHEN and CDR2 SYDVKM. The CDR3 covers 15 residues. The J segment lost 4 bases and the V segment lost 6 bases, leaving 7 bases of the junction unmatched. In DNA form, the CDR3 reads TGTGCCAGCAGGCCCTGGACAGGGGATAAAAACATTCAGTACTTC. Protein product: CASRPWTGDKNIQYF.

In this sample, this clonotype turned up once. The rearrangement uses TRBV6-5 and TRBJ1-2; D is uncertain. The CDR3 consists of 14 residues. The V end lost 3 bases, the J end lost 5 bases, and 13 bases lay between the germline ends. The V gene's germline CDR1 is MNHEY and CDR2 SVGAGI. CDR3 residues: CASSYQGGRYGYTF. CDR3 nucleotide sequence: TGTGCCAGCAGTTATCAAGGCGGCCGATATGGCTACACCTTC.

This clonotype was counted a few times. The V gene is TRBV12-3 or TRBV12-4, the J gene TRBJ2-3; no clear D. Between the trimmed V and J ends, which lost 2 bases and 3 bases, there was a span of 6 bases. This CDR3 contains 13 residues. The CDR3 loop is CASSLLTTDTQYF. The CDR3, as DNA: TGTGCCAGCAGTTTACTGACTACAGATACGCAGTATTTT.

The chain joins TRBV6-5 to TRBJ2-7; maybe TRBD2 (7 bases). Per germline, CDR1 MNHEY and CDR2 SVGAGI. The CDR3 runs 13 residues. V was shortened by 5 bases and J by 7 bases, with 15 bases between the two germline ends. The CDR3 coding sequence is TGTGCCAGCAGTAGCTTGGGGGGGCGAGAGCAGTACGTC. It codes for CASSSLGGREQYV.

This chain connects TRBV19 to TRBJ2-5; D uncertain. The CDR3 is 13 residues long. Germline V lookup: CDR1 LNHDA, CDR2 SQIVND (reference sequence). Between the trimmed V and J ends, which lost 1 base and 7 bases, there was a span of 10 bases. CDR3 nucleotide sequence: TGTGCCAGTAGTATAGTGAATGAAGGGACCCAGTACTTC. This sequence encodes CASSIVNEGTQYF.

In its sample, this clonotype was seen a few times. This chain uses TRBV11-3 with TRBJ2-1; TRBD1 aligns across 7 bases. CDR3 length equals 17 residues. V lost 5 bases and J lost 3; bases outside the gene matches: 13. Germline values: CDR1 SGHNT, CDR2 YENEEA. CDR3 sequence: CASSANWDSQIYNEQFF. For the CDR3, the DNA is TGTGCCAGCAGCGCCAACTGGGACAGCCAAATCTACAATGAGCAGTTCTTC.

The chain couples TRBV19 to TRBJ2-2; D is undetermined. The germline V gene encodes CDR1 LNHDA and CDR2 SQIVND (reference sequence). The V end lost 7 bases, the J end lost 6 bases, and 18 bases lay between the germline ends. This CDR3 comprises 15 residues. The CDR3: CASTYFRASSGELFF. DNA of the CDR3: TGTGCCAGTACTTATTTTCGGGCCAGCTCCGGGGAGCTGTTTTTT.

The chain's CDR3 is CASSRTGTDDNEQFF. The CDR3 DNA is TGCGCCAGCAGCCGAACAGGGACGGACGACAATGAGCAGTTCTTC. The V gene is TRBV10-2, the J gene TRBJ2-1, with a possible D match to TRBD1 (6 bases). V lost 6 bases to trimming and J lost 5 bases, with 17 bases between them. This CDR3 comprises 15 residues. In germline, CDR1 is WSHSY, CDR2 SAAADI.

The chain has TRBV7-8 and TRBJ1-5; TRBD1 matches 9 bases. The length of the CDR3 is 16 residues. Germline V lookup: CDR1 SGHVS, CDR2 FQNEAQ. The J segment lost 3 bases and the V segment lost 5 bases, leaving 8 bases of the junction unmatched. CDR3 sequence reads: CASSRRDRDLNQPQHF. As DNA, the CDR3 is TGTGCCAGCAGCAGGCGGGACAGGGACCTCAATCAGCCCCAGCATTTT.

V and J are TRBV15 and TRBJ2-1; D might be TRBD1 (5 bases). Per germline, CDR1 LNHNV and CDR2 YYDKDF (reference sequence). The CDR3 loop spans 17 amino acids. Trimming took off 0 bases at V and 1 base at J, with 13 bases between the two ends. The CDR3 DNA reads as TGTGCCACCAGCAGAGACACAGGCCAGGGATCCTACAATGAGCAGTTCTTC. This encodes CATSRDTGQGSYNEQFF.

V and J are TRBV14 and TRBJ2-5; TRBD1 matches 10 bases. Germline CDR1 and CDR2: SGHDN and FVKESK. The CDR3 sequence is 15 residues long. Trimming at V came to 2 bases and at J to 5 bases, leaving 5 bases not matched to a gene. DNA of the CDR3: TGTGCCAGCAGCCAAACGACAGGGGGCGTGGAGACCCAGTACTTC. It specifies CASSQTTGGVETQYF. The variable domain in full, completed from reference TRBV14 and TRBJ2-5, reads EAGVTQFPSHSVIEKGQTVTLRCDPISGHDNLYWYRRVMGKEIKFLLHFVKESKQDESGMPNNRFLAERTGGTYSTLKVQPAELEDSGVYFCASSQTTGGVETQYFGPGTRLLVL.

This clonotype occurred a few times. This chain joins TRBV5-1 and TRBJ2-1; TRBD2 is a possible D gene (6 bases). CDR3 length: 16 residues. Germline V CDR1 and CDR2: SGHRS, YFSETQ. V was shortened by 0 bases and J by 3 bases, with 13 bases between the two germline ends. CDR3 coding DNA: TGCGCCAGCAGCTTGGCCCCGGGGGAAATCTACAATGAGCAGTTCTTC. Protein product: CASSLAPGEIYNEQFF.

The V call is TRBV5-3, the J call TRBJ2-1; 11 nucleotides align to TRBD2. TRBV5-3 counts as an open reading frame of uncertain function. V shed 8 bases, J shed 7 bases, and the junction held 11 bases outside the gene matches. This CDR3 has 15 amino acids. Here the CDR3 DNA reads TGTGCCAGCACCCTAGCGGGAGGCCCCGAGAATGAGCAGTTCTTC. Translated, it gives CASTLAGGPENEQFF.

The chain's CDR3 is CASSYLAGGSDTQYF. The CDR3 DNA is TGTGCCAGCAGTTACTTAGCGGGAGGCTCAGATACGCAGTATTTT. The gene calls are TRBV6-5 and TRBJ2-3; TRBD2 aligns across 10 bases. V lost 1 base to trimming and J lost 4 bases; unmatched junction nucleotides: 2. The germline V gene has CDR1 MNHEY and CDR2 SVGAGI. This CDR3 spans 15 amino acids.

V is TRBV28 and J is TRBJ2-3, with 9 positions matching TRBD1. Per the germline V gene, CDR1 is MDHEN and CDR2 is SYDVKM. This CDR3 spans 16 amino acids. The ends lost 2 bases at V and 1 base at J; junction bases unmatched: 4. CDR3 DNA: TGTGCCAGCAGTTTACTACAGGGGGCTGGCACAGATACGCAGTATTTT. Translation gives CASSLLQGAGTDTQYF.